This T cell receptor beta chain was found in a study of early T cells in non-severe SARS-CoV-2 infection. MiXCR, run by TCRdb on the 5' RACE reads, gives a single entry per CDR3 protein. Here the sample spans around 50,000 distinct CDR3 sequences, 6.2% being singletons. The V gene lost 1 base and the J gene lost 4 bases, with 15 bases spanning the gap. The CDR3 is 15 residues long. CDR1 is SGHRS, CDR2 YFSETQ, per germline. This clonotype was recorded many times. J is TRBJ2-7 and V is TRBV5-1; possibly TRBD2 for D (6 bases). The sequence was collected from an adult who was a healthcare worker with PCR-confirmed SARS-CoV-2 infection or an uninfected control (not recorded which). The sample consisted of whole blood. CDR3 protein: CASSLIPGGSYEQYF. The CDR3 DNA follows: TGCGCCAGCAGCTTGATCCCCGGGGGAAGTTACGAGCAGTACTTC.